This T cell receptor beta chain was profiled in a study of blood T cell repertoires in COVID-19. The table lists this clone with a count of one. Profiled with immunoSEQ multiplex PCR; TCRdb holds only in-frame clones, not every one. The repertoire holds more than 85,000 clones, with nearly 90% as singletons. The CDR3 is 16 residues long. Germline trimming cut 1 base from V and 9 bases from J; bases unmatched to any gene: 13. Germline V CDR1 and CDR2: SGHNT, YYREEE (reference sequence). The chain carries TRBV5-4 and TRBJ2-1; TRBD2 matches at 7 bases. Sequences were obtained from peripheral blood. The origin of this receptor is a human donor in a cohort sampled during active COVID-19. The CDR3 DNA sequence: TGTGCCAGCAGCTTGTTGGACTTGGCGGGAGAGGGTGAGCAGTTCTTC. As protein: CASSLLDLAGEGEQFF. Full variable domain (remainder filled in from reference TRBV5-4 and TRBJ2-1): ETGVTQSPTHLIKTRGQQVTLRCSSQSGHNTVSWYQQALGQGPQFIFQYYREEENGRGNFPPRFSGLQFPNYSSELNVNALELDDSALYLCASSLLDLAGEGEQFFGPGTRLTVL.